This TCR beta chain is drawn from a study of T-cell reconstitution after alpha-beta-depleted transplantation in children. A TCRbeta library incorporating unique molecular identifiers was prepared. From the PCR reads, TCRdb called clonotypes with MiXCR, one entry per CDR3 protein. The sample yields over 450,000 distinct CDR3 sequences, about 10% seen once. This clonotype appeared a few times. Its specificity is not known. Study findings and constraints: At around two months after transplant, the alpha-beta T cells were reportedly derived from several hundred expanded clones that came from non-depleted graft cells. T-cell numbers and diversity, one year after transplant, stemmed largely from T cells that were newly produced.

The V and J ends lost 3 bases and 5 bases, in that order; junction bases with no gene match: 13. The CDR3 has 16 amino acids. Germline loops: CDR1 SGDLS, CDR2 YYNGEE. The source was PBMCs, collected before TCRalphabeta/CD19-depleted stem cell transplant. This sequence was found in a child aged 2 to 10 with inherited bone marrow failure, due to receive a stem cell transplant. This sequence joins TRBV9 and TRBJ2-7; 8 bases line up with TRBD2. This CDR3 reads CASSARGAGEANEQYF. The CDR3 nucleotides are TGTGCCAGCAGCGCCCGAGGAGCGGGAGAAGCGAACGAGCAGTACTTC.